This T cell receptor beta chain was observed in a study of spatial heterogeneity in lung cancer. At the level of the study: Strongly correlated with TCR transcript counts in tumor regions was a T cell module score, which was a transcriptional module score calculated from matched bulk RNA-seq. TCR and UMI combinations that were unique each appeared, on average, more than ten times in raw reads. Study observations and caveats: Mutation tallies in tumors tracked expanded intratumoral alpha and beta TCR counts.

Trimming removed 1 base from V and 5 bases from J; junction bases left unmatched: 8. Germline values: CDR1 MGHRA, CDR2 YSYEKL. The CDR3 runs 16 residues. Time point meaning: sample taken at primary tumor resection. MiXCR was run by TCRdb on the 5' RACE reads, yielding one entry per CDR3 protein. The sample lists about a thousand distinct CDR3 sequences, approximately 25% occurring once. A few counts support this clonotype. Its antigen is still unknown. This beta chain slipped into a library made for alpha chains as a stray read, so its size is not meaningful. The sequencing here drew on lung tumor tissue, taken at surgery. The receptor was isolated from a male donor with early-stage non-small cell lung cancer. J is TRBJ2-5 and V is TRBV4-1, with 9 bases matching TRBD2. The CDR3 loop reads CASSQVPAGGPETQYF. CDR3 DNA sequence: TGCGCCAGCAGCCAAGTACCCGCGGGAGGGCCGGAGACCCAGTACTTC.